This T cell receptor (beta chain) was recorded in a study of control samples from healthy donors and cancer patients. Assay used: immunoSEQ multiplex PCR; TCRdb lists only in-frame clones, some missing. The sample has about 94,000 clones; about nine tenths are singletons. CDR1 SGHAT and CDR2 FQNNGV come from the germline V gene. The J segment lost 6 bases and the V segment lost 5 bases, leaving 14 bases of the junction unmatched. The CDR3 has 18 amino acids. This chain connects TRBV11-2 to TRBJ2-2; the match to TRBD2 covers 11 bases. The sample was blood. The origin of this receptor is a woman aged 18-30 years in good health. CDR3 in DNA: TGTGCCAGCAGCCCCCTCCTACTAGCGGGGGCAGGTCCCGGGGAGCTGTTTTTT. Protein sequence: CASSPLLLAGAGPGELFF.